This entry describes one TCR beta chain. This sample was included in a study of blood T cell repertoires in COVID-19. Study in general: Sources were T cells, B-cell-depleted T cells, or PBMCs; the material itself was cDNA or gDNA.

Using immunoSEQ multiplex PCR, the repertoire was profiled, and TCRdb retains in-frame clones only, with some absent. Seen here are around 150,000 clones, roughly four fifths observed once, and the top ten hold under 6%. CDR1 SGHAT and CDR2 FQNNGV come from the germline V gene. V lost 3 bases and J lost 1, with 12 bases in between. The CDR3 totals 16 residues. Sequencing was performed on peripheral blood. The chain joins TRBV11-2 to TRBJ1-4, with a possible D match to TRBD1 (6 bases). The clonotype comes from a woman over 75 with active or convalescent COVID-19. As DNA, the CDR3 is TGTGCCAGCAGCTTGGGAGGGGGGGTAACTAATGAAAAACTGTTTTTT. Translated: CASSLGGGVTNEKLFF.